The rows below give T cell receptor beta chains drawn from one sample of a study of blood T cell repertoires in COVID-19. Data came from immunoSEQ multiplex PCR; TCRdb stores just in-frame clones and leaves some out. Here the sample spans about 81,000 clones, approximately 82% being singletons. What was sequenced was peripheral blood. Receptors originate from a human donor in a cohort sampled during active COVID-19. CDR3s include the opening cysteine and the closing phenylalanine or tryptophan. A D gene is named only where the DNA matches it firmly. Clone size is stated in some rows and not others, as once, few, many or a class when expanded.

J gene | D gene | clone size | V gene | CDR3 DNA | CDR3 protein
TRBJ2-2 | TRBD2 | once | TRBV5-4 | TGTGCCAGCAGCTTGGGTAGCGGGTGGACCTCGAACACCGGGGAGCTGTTTTTT | CASSLGSGWTSNTGELFF
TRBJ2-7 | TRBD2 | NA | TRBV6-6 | TGTGCCAGCATCCCCCGGAGCGGGGGCAGCTACGAGCAGTACTTC | CASIPRSGGSYEQYF
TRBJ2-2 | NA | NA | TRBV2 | TGTGCCAGCAGTGAAGAGGGCAGGGTAGGACCCGGGGAGCTGTTTTTT | CASSEEGRVGPGELFF
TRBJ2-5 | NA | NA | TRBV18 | TGTGCCAGCTCACCCTGGACAGCTAGCCAAGAGACCCAGTACTTC | CASSPWTASQETQYF
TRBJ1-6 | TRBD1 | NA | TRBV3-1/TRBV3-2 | TGTGCCAGCAGCCAGGCGAGCGGACAGGGGGGTTCACCCCTCCACTTT | CASSQASGQGGSPLHF
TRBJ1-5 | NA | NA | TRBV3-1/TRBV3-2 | TGTGCCAGCAGCCAGGTCCTCGGGAGCAATCAGCCCCAGCATTTT | CASSQVLGSNQPQHF
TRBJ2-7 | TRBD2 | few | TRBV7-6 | TGTGCCAGCAGCACTAGGGGACTAGCGGGGAGCTCCTACGAGCAGTACTTC | CASSTRGLAGSSYEQYF
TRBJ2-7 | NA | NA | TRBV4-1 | TGCGCCAGCAGACAAGAAGGGGACAATTATCCCTACGAGCAGTACTTC | CASRQEGDNYPYEQYF
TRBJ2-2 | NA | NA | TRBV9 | TGTGCCAGCAGCCCCGCCAGGAACACCGGGGAGCTGTTTTTT | CASSPARNTGELFF
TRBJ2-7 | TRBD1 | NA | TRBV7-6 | TGTGCCAGCAGCTTAGTACCAGGGGGCCTCTCCTACGAGCAGTACTTC | CASSLVPGGLSYEQYF
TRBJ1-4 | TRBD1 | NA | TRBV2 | TGTGCCAGCACCGTTGGACAGGGCCTAAATGAAAAACTGTTTTTT | CASTVGQGLNEKLFF
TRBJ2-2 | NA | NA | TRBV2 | TGTGCCAGCAGCGCGGGCCTGAACACCGGGGAGCTGTTTTTT | CASSAGLNTGELFF
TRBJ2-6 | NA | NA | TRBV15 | TGTGCCACCAGCAGAGGGGAGGGGGCCAACGTCCTGACTTTC | CATSRGEGANVLTF
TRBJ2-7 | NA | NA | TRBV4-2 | TGTGCCAGCAGCCGGAACAGATACGAGCAGTACTTC | CASSRNRYEQYF
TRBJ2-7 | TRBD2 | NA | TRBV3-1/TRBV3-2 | TGTGCCAGCAGCCAAGTAGGGACTAGCGGTTACGAGCAGTACTTC | CASSQVGTSGYEQYF
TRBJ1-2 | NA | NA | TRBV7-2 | TGTGCCAGCAGCCCTGGGGGGGGCTATGGCTACACCTTC | CASSPGGGYGYTF
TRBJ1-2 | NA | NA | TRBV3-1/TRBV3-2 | TGTGCCAGCAGCCAAGATCAGGGGACCTATGGCTACACCTTC | CASSQDQGTYGYTF
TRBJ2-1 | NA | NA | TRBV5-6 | TGTGCCAGCAGCTTGCGGAATGAGCAGTTCTTC | CASSLRNEQFF
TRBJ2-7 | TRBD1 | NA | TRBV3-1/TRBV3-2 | TGTGCCAGCAGCCCCCGTCCGGACAGGGGAATATACGAGCAGTACTTC | CASSPRPDRGIYEQYF
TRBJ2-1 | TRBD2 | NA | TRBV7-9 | TGTGCCAGCAAACTAGCGGGGGGGTACAATGAGCAGTTCTTC | CASKLAGGYNEQFF
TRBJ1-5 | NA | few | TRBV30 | TGTGCCTGGGATACCCTGAGTCAGCCCCAGCATTTT | CAWDTLSQPQHF
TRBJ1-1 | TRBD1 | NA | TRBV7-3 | TGTGCCAGCAGCTTAATGGGGGACAGATTGAACACTGAAGCTTTCTTT | CASSLMGDRLNTEAFF
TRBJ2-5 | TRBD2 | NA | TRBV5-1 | TGCGCCAGCAGCTTGGTAGCGGGGGGCCTCCAAGAGACCCAGTACTTC | CASSLVAGGLQETQYF
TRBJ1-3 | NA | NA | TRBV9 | TGTGCCAGCAGCGCTGGACAGAGCTCTGGAAACACCATATATTTT | CASSAGQSSGNTIYF
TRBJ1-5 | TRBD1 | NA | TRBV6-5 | TGTGCCACCAAAAATACAGGGGAAATACAGCCCCAGCATTTT | CATKNTGEIQPQHF
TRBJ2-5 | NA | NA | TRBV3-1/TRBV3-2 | TGTGCCAGCAGCCAAGATCGCGCCAGGCAAGAGACCCAGTACTTC | CASSQDRARQETQYF
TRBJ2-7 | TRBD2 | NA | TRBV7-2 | TGTGCCAGCAGCTTATTATGGACTAGCGGGGGGGTTTACGAGCAGTACTTC | CASSLLWTSGGVYEQYF
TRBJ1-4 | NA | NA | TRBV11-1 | TGTGCCAGCAGCAAAAGTTGGGGGCCGGATGAAAAACTGTTTTTT | CASSKSWGPDEKLFF
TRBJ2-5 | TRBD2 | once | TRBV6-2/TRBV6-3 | TGTGCCAGCAGTTACCTGCCGACTAGCGGGGGCGTTCAAGAGACCCAGTACTTC | CASSYLPTSGGVQETQYF
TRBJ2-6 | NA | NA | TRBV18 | TGTGCCAGCTCACCCTCGACAGCTCTTCCACCCTCTGGGGCCAACGTCCTGACTTTC | CASSPSTALPPSGANVLTF
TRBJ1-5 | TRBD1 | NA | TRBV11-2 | TGTGCCAGCAGCCCCCTCGGGACAGGGGGCAATCAGCCCCAGCATTTT | CASSPLGTGGNQPQHF
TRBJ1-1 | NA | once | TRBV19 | TGTGCCAGTAGTGGCGGGACTCAGCGGACTGAAGCTTTCTTT | CASSGGTQRTEAFF
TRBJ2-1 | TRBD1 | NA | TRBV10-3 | TGTGCCATCAGTGCCGGGGACAGGGAAGGCAATGAGCAGTTCTTC | CAISAGDREGNEQFF
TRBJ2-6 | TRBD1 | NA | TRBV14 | TGTGCCAGCAGCCGAGGACAGGGAGCCAACGTCCTGACTTTC | CASSRGQGANVLTF
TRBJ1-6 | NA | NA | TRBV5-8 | TGTGCCAGCAGCCCAAAAAGTTGGACAGAAGATTCACCCCTCCACTTT | CASSPKSWTEDSPLHF